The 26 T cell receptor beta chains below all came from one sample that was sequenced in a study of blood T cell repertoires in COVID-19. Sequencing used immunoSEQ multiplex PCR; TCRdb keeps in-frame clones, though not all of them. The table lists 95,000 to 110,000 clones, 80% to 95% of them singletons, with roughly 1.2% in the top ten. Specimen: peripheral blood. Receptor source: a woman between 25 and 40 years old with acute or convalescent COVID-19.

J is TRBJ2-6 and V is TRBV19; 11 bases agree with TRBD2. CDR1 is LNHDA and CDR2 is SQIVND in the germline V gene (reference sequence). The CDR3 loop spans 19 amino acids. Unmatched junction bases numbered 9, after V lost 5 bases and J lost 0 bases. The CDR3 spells CASSRQLAGDRSGANVLTF. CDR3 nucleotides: TGTGCCAGTAGTCGTCAACTAGCGGGGGACCGCTCTGGGGCCAACGTCCTGACTTTC.

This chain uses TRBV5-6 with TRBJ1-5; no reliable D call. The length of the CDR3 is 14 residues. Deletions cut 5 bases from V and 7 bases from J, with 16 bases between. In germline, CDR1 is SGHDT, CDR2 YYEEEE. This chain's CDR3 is CASSVKATWQPQHF. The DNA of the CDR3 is TGTGCCAGCAGTGTAAAGGCGACTTGGCAGCCCCAGCATTTT.

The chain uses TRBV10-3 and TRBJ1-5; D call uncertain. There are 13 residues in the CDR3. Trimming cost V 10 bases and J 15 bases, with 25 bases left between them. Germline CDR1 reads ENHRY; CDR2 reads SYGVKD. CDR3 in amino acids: CATRIASMHEGHF. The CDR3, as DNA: TGTGCCACCAGAATAGCTTCGATGCATGAAGGGCATTTT.

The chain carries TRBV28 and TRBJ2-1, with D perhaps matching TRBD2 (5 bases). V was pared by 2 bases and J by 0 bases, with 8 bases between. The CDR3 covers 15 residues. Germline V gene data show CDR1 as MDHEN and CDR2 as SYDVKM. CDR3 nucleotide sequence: TGTGCCAGCAGTTTAGCCGGGGTCTCCTACAATGAGCAGTTCTTC. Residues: CASSLAGVSYNEQFF.

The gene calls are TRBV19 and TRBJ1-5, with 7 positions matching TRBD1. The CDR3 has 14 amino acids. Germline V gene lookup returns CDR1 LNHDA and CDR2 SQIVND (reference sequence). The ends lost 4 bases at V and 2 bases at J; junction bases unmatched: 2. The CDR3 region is CASSTTGGNQPQHF. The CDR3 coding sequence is TGTGCCAGTAGTACCACAGGGGGCAATCAGCCCCAGCATTTT.

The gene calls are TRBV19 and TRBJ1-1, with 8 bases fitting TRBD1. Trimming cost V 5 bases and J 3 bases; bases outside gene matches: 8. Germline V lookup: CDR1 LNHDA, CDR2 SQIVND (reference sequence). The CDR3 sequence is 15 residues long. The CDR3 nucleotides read TGTGCCAGTAGTGGTCGACAGGGGTCGGACACTGAAGCTTTCTTT. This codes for CASSGRQGSDTEAFF.

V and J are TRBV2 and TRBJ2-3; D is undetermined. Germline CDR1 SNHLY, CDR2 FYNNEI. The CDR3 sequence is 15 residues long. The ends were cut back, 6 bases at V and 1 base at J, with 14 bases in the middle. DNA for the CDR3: TGTGCCAGCAGCCAAGATCTCGGAGGCACAGATACGCAGTATTTT. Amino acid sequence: CASSQDLGGTDTQYF.

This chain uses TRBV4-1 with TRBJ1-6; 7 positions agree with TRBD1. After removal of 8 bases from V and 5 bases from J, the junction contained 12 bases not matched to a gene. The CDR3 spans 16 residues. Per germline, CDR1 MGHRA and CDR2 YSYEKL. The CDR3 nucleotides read TGCGCCAGCGGAGAGGAGGGGGCGCGAGATAATTCACCCCTCCACTTT. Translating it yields CASGEEGARDNSPLHF.

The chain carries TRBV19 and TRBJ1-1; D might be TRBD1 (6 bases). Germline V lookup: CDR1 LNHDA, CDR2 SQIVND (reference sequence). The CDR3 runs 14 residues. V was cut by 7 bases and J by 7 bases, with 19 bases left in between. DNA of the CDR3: TGTGCCAGTACCCCACAGGGCAGAAGCGGTGAAGCTTTCTTT. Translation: CASTPQGRSGEAFF.

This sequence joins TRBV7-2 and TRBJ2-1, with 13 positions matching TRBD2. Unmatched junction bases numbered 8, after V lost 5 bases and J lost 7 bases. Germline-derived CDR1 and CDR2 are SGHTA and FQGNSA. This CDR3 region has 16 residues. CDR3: CASSAPLAGGLNEQFF. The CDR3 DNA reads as TGTGCCAGCAGCGCGCCACTAGCGGGGGGGCTTAATGAGCAGTTCTTC.

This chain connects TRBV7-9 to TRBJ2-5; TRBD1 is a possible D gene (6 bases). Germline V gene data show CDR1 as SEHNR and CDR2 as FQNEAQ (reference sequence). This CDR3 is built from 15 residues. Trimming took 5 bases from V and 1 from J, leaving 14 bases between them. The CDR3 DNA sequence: TGTGCCAGCAGCCCGCAGACAGGCCTCCAAGAGACCCAGTACTTC. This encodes CASSPQTGLQETQYF.

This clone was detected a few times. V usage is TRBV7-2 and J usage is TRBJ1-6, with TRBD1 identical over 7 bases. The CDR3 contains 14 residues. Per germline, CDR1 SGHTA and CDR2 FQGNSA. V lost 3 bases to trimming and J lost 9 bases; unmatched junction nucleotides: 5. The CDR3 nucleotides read TGTGCCAGCAGCTTCGACACAGGGGTTTCACCCCTCCACTTT. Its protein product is CASSFDTGVSPLHF.

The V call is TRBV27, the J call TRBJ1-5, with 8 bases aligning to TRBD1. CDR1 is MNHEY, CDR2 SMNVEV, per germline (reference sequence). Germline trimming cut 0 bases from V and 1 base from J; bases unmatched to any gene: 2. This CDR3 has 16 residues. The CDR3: CASSLSGQGSNQPQHF. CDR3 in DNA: TGTGCCAGCAGTTTATCTGGACAGGGCAGCAATCAGCCCCAGCATTTT.

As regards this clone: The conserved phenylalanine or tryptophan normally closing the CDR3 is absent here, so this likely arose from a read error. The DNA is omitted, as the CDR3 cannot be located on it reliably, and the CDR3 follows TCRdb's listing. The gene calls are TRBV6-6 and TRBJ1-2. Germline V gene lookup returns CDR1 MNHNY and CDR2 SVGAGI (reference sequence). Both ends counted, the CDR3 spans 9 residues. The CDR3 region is CASRPGTQD.

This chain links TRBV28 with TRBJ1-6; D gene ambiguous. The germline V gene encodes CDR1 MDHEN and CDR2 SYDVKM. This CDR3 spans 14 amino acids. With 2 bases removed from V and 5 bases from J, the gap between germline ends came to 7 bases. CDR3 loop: CASSLPGDNSPLHF. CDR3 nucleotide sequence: TGTGCCAGCAGTTTACCCGGAGATAATTCACCCCTCCACTTT.

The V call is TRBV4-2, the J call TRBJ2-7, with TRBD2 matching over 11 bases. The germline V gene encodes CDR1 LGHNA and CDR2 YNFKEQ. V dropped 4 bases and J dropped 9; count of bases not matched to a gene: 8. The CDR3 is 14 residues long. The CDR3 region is CASSRGLAEGGQYF. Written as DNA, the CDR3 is TGTGCCAGCAGCCGGGGACTAGCGGAGGGGGGGCAGTACTTC.

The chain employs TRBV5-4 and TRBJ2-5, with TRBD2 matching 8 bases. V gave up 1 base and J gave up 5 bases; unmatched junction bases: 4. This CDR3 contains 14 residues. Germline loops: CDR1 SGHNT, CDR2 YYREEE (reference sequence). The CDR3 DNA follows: TGTGCCAGCAGCTTGCGGGAGGGCCGGGAGACCCAGTACTTC. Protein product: CASSLREGRETQYF.

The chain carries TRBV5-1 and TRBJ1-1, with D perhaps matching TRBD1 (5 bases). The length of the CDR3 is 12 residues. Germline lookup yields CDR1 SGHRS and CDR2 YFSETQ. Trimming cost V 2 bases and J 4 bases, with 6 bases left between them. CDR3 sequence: CASSFGGTEAFF. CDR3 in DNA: TGCGCCAGCAGCTTCGGGGGCACTGAAGCTTTCTTT.

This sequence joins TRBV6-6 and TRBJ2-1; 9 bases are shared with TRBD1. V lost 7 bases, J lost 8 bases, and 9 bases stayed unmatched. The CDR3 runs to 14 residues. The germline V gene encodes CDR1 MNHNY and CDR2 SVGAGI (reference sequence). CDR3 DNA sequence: TGTGCCAGCACCCGGGACAGGGAAACGGATGAGCAGTTCTTC. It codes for CASTRDRETDEQFF.

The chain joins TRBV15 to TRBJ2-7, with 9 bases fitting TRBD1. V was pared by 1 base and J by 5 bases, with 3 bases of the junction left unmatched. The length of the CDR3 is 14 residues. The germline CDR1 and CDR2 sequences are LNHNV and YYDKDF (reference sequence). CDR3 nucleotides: TGTGCCACCAGCAGAGGGGGACAGGGTAACGAGCAGTACTTC. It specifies CATSRGGQGNEQYF.

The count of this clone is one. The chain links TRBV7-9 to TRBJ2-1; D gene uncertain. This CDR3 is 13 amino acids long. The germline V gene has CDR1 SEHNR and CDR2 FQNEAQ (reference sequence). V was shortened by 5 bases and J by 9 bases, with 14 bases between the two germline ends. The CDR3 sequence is CASSPLIAREQFF. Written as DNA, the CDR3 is TGTGCCAGCAGCCCCCTTATCGCGCGTGAGCAGTTCTTC.

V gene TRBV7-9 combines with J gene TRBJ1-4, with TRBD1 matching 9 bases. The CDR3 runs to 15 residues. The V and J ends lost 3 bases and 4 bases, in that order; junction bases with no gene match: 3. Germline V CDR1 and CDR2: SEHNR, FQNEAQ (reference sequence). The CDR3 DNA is TGTGCCAGCAGCTTTTGGGACAGGGATAATGAAAAACTGTTTTTT. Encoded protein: CASSFWDRDNEKLFF.

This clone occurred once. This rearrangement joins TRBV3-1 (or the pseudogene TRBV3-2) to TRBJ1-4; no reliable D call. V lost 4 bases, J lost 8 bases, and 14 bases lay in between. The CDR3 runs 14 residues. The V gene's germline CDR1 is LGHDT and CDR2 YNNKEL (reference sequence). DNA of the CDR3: TGTGCCAGCAGCCCTGGACTCCGGGGAGAAAAACTGTTTTTT. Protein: CASSPGLRGEKLFF.

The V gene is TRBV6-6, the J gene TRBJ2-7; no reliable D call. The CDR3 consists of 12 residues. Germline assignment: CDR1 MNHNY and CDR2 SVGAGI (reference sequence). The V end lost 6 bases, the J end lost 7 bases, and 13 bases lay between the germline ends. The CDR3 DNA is TGTGCCAGCAGGAGCTCTCCCCCGGAGCAGTACTTC. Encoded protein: CASRSSPPEQYF.

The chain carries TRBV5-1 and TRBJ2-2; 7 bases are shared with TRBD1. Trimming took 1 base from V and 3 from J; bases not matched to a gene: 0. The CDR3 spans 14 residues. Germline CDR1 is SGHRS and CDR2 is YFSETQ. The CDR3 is CASSLTGDTGELFF. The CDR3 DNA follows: TGCGCCAGCAGCTTGACAGGGGACACCGGGGAGCTGTTTTTT.

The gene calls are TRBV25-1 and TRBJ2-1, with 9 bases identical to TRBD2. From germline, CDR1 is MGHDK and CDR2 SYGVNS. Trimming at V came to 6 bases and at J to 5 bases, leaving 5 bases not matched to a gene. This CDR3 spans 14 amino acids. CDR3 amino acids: CASSSSGVNNEQFF. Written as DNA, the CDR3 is TGTGCCAGCAGCTCTAGCGGGGTAAACAATGAGCAGTTCTTC.